This TCR beta chain was identified during a study of HIV-infected patients and healthy controls. Alpha and beta constant-region primers primed reverse transcription of about 470 ng RNA. Each of the alpha and beta chains got its own library through chain-specific third strand synthesis with indices. All rearrangements within a chain used one primer pair; cDNA molecules carried barcodes. TCRdb called the 5' RACE reads again in MiXCR, with one record for every CDR3 protein. The sample consists of approximately 12,000 distinct CDR3 sequences, 8% to 9.5% of them appearing once. All unsorted peripheral T cells were captured because whole blood was used without fractionation. This clonotype was seen many times. Between the trimmed V and J ends, which lost 6 bases and 0 bases, there was a span of 11 bases. The CDR3 consists of 13 residues. Germline V lookup: CDR1 DFQATT, CDR2 SNEGSKA (reference sequence).

This specimen was blood, taken before antiretroviral therapy. The V call is TRBV20-1, the J call TRBJ2-5, with a tentative D call TRBD1 (6 bases). The receptor was isolated from an adult with HIV infection. The donor label of this sample is uncertain. Here the CDR3 reads CSAPRGYQETQYF. The CDR3 DNA is TGCAGTGCCCCAAGGGGGTACCAAGAGACCCAGTACTTC.